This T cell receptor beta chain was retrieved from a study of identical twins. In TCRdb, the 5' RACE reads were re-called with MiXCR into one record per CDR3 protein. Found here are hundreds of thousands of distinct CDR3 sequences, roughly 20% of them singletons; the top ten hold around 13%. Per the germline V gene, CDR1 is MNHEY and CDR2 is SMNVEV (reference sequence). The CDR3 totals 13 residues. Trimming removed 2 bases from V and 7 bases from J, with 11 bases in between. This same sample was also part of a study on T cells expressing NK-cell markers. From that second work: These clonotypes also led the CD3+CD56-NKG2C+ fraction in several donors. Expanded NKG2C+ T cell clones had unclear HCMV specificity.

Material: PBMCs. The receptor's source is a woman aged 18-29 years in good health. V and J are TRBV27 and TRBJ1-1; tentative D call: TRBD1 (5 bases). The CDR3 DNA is TGTGCCAGCAGTTTACGGGCAGGGAGTGAAGCTTTCTTT. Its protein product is CASSLRAGSEAFF.